This T cell receptor beta chain was profiled in a study of beta chain features in type 1 diabetes. Each population that was sorted was more than 95% pure. Study observations and caveats: A PCR bias possibly favoring shorter templates would apply equally to patients and controls.

The authors reverse transcribed all of the isolated RNA, so sequencing captured expressed TCRB transcripts. Sequenced by immunoSEQ multiplex PCR; TCRdb stores in-frame clones only, minus some. The sample has fewer than 200,000 clones, 10% to 15% seen once. Germline lookup yields CDR1 SGDLS and CDR2 YYNGEE. V shed 2 bases and J shed 2 bases, with 13 bases lying between them. CDR3 length equals 15 residues. This clone was observed a handful of times. Antigen: not known. J is TRBJ1-2 and V is TRBV9, with D perhaps TRBD1 (6 bases). The specimen sequenced was central memory CD4+ T cells from blood. The receptor was isolated from a woman between 18 and 29 years old in good health. CDR3 DNA sequence: TGTGCCAGCAGCGTGGACCGAGGGGGAAACTATGGCTACACCTTC. Its translation: CASSVDRGGNYGYTF.